The 8 T cell receptor beta chains below come from one sample, sequenced in a study of cytomegalovirus exposure and HLA in healthy donors (dated by TCRdb to 2015 to 2018). Library method: the immunoSEQ multiplex PCR assay. The table was pulled from immuneACCESS by TCRdb, which kept in-frame rearrangements only. Such tables lose some clones; where checked, under half of the loss comes from unresolved V genes, and the rest has no known cause. The sample data list 60,000 to 85,000 clones, and roughly 95% of these were observed just once. The ten largest clones represent about 4.5% of the sample. Source material: PBMCs. All receptors come from a woman aged 18-35 years in good health and CMV-seropositive.

V is TRBV6-1 and J is TRBJ2-7; TRBD2 might be the D (5 bases). V lost 6 bases and J 2 bases, leaving 14 bases between the germline ends. The CDR3 contains 14 residues. The germline gives CDR1 MNHNS, CDR2 SASEGT. The CDR3 bases are TGTGCCAGCAGCCCAAGGAAGCGGACCTACGAGCAGTACTTC. It specifies CASSPRKRTYEQYF.

The chain joins TRBV5-1 to TRBJ2-1; possibly TRBD2 for D (6 bases). The CDR3 is made up of 14 amino acids. CDR1 is SGHRS and CDR2 is YFSETQ in the germline V gene. Trimming left V 0 bases short and J 7 bases short, with 11 bases between. As DNA, the CDR3 is TGCGCCAGCAGCTTGGTTGGGGGGAGGAATGAGCAGTTCTTC. It codes for CASSLVGGRNEQFF.

V gene TRBV7-9 combines with J gene TRBJ2-3; 8 nucleotides align to TRBD2. V lost 8 bases to trimming and J lost 8 bases; unmatched junction nucleotides: 15. Germline CDR1 is SEHNR and CDR2 is FQNEAQ (reference sequence). There are 15 residues in the CDR3. The CDR3 reads CASSPPAGAPSTQYF. Here the CDR3 DNA reads TGTGCCAGCTCTCCCCCAGCGGGGGCACCCAGTACGCAGTATTTT.

The chain links TRBV28 to TRBJ2-7; 7 bases map to TRBD2. V was clipped by 6 bases and J by 3 bases; unmatched bases: 11. Germline CDR1 and CDR2: MDHEN and SYDVKM. The CDR3 contains 15 residues. For the CDR3, the DNA is TGTGCCAGCAGCACTCGGTCTAGCGGAAACTACGAGCAGTACTTC. Translated: CASSTRSSGNYEQYF.

The V gene is TRBV7-2, the J gene TRBJ2-7, with 7 bases that match TRBD1. In germline, CDR1 is SGHTA, CDR2 FQGNSA. J was trimmed by 3 bases and V by 2 bases; bases with no gene match: 7. The CDR3 consists of 15 residues. CDR3 nucleotides: TGTGCCAGCAGCTTATGGGGACAGCCTAACTACGAGCAGTACTTC. Its translation is CASSLWGQPNYEQYF.

V and J are TRBV4-2 and TRBJ2-7; D is perhaps TRBD1 (6 bases). V lost 0 bases to trimming and J lost 3 bases, with 21 bases between them. Germline CDR1 is LGHNA and CDR2 is YNFKEQ. The CDR3 extends over 18 amino acids. CDR3 in DNA: TGTGCCAGCAGCCAAGATGTAATTGTAACAGGGTATCGCTACGAGCAGTACTTC. Its protein is CASSQDVIVTGYRYEQYF.

About this clone: The junction shows a germline mismatch at one end, possibly a read error. Different DNA sequences within this sample yield the same CDR3. The chain links TRBV6-5 to TRBJ2-7; 9 positions agree with TRBD2. This CDR3 has 14 amino acids. The V gene's germline CDR1 is MNHEY and CDR2 SVGAGI. CDR3 sequence reads: CASTWASGTYEQYF. CDR3 nucleotides: TGCGCCAGCACTTGGGCTAGCGGGACTTACGAGCAGTACTTC.

The V gene is TRBV13, the J gene TRBJ2-7, with 9 bases that match TRBD1. This CDR3 spans 16 amino acids. Trimming took 0 bases from V and 1 from J; bases not matched to a gene: 4. From germline, CDR1 is PRHDT and CDR2 FYEKMQ (reference sequence). CDR3 bases: TGTGCCAGCAGCTTAGGACAGGGGGCGCGTTCCTACGAGCAGTACTTC. Encoded protein: CASSLGQGARSYEQYF.